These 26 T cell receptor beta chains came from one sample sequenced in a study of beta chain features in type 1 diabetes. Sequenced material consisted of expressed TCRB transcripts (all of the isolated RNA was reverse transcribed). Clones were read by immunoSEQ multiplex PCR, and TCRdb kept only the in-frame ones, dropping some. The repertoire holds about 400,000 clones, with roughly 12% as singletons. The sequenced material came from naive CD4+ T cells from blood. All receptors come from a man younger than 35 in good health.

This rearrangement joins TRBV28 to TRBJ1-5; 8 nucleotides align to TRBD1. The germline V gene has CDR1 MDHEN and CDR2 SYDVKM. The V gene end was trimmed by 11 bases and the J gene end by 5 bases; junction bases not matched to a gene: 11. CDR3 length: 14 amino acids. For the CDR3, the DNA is TGTGCCCTCAAGGAGGACAGGGCGCATCAGCCCCAGCATTTT. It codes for CALKEDRAHQPQHF.

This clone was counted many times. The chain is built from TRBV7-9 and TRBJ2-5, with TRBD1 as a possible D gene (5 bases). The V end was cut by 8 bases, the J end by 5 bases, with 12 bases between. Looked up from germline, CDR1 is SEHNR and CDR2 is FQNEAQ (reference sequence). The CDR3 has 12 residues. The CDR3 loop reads CASPRADETQYF. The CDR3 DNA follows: TGTGCCAGCCCCAGGGCGGATGAGACCCAGTACTTC. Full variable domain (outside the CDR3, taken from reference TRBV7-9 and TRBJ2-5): DTGVSQNPRHKITKRGQNVTFRCDPISEHNRLYWYRQTLGQGPEFLTYFQNEAQLEKSRLLSDRFSAERPKGSFSTLEIQRTEQGDSAMYLCASPRADETQYFGPGTRLLVL.

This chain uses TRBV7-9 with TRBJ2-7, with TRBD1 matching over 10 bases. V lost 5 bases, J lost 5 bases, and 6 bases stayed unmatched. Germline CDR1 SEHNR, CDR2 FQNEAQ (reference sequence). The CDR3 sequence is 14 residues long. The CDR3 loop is CASSRGQGVDEQYF. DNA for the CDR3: TGTGCCAGCAGCCGAGGACAGGGGGTCGACGAGCAGTACTTC.

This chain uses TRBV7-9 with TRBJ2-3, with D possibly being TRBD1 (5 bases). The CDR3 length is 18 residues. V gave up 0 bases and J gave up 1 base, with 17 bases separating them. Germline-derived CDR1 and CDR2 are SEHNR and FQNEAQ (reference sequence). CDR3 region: CASSLAGRRAVGTDTQYF. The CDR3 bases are TGTGCCAGCAGCTTAGCGGGGCGAAGGGCGGTAGGCACAGATACGCAGTATTTT.

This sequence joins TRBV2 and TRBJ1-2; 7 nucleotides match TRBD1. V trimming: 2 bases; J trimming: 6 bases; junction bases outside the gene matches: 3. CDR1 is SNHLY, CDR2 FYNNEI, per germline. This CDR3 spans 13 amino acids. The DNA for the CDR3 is TGTGCCAGCAGTGAAACAGGGGTGCATGGCTACACCTTC. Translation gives CASSETGVHGYTF.

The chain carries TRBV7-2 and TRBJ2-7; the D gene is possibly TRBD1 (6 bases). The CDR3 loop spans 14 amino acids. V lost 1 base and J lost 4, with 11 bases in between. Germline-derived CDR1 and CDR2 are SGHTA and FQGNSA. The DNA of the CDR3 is TGTGCCAGCAGCTTAGTCAGGGGACGTTACGAGCAGTACTTC. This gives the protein CASSLVRGRYEQYF.

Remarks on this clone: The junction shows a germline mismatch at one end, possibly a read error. This chain's CDR3 is CASSPNRTSGSNAQFF. CDR3 nucleotide sequence: TGTGCCAGCAGCCCCAACCGGACTAGCGGGAGTAATGCGCAGTTCTTC. The chain uses TRBV7-9 and TRBJ2-1; 13 positions agree with TRBD2. Germline CDR1 and CDR2: SEHNR and FQNEAQ (reference sequence). The CDR3 covers 16 residues.

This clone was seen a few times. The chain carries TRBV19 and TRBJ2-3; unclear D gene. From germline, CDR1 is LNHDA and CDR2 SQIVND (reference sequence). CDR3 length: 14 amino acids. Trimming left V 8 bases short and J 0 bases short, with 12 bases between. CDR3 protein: CASRLSSSTDTQYF. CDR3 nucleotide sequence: TGTGCCAGTCGACTTTCCTCTAGCACAGATACGCAGTATTTT.

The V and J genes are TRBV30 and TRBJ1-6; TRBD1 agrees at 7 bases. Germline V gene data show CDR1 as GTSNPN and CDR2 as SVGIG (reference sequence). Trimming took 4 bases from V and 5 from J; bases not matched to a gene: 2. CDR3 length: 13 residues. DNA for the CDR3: TGTGCCTGGACCGGGACAGATAATTCACCCCTCCACTTT. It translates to CAWTGTDNSPLHF. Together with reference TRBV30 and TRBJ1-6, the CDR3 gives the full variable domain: SQTIHQWPATLVQPVGSPLSLECTVEGTSNPNLYWYRQAAGRGLQLLFYSVGIGQISSEVPQNLSASRPQDRQFILSSKKLLLSDSGFYLCAWTGTDNSPLHFGNGTRLTVT.

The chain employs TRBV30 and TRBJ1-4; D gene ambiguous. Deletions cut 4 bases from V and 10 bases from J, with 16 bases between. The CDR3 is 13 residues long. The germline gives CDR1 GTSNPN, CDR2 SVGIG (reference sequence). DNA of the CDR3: TGTGCCTGGACCGGGAGCAAGATAGGAAAACTGTTTTTT. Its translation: CAWTGSKIGKLFF.

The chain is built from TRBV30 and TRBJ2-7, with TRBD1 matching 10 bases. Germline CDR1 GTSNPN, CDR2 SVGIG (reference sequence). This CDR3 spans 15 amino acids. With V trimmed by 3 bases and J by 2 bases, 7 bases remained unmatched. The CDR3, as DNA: TGTGCCTGGAGCTCCGGGACAGGGGCTACCTACGAGCAGTACTTC. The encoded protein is CAWSSGTGATYEQYF.

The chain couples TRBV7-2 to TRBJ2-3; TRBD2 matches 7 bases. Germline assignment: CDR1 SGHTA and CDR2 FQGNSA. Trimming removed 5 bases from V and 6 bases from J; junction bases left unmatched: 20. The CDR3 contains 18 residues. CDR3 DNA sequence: TGTGCCAGCAGCCCCCGACCCTCTAAGGAGGGAGGGCCTGATACGCAGTATTTT. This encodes CASSPRPSKEGGPDTQYF.

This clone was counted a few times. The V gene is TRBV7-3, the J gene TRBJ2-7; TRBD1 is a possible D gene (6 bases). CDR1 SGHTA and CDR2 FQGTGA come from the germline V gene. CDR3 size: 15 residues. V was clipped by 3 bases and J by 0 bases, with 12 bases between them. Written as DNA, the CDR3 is TGTGCCAGCAGCTTGCGCCCAGGGGACTCCTACGAGCAGTACTTC. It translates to CASSLRPGDSYEQYF.

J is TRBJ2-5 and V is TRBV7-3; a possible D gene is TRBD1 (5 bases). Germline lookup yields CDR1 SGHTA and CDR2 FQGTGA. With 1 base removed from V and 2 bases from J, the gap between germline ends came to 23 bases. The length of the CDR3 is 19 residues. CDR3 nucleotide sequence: TGTGCCAGCAGCTTAATAGGTCGGGCGGACGAAGGGGAACAAGAGACCCAGTACTTC. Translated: CASSLIGRADEGEQETQYF.

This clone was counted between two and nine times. The CDR3 DNA reads TGTGCCGGGGACAGGAGCTATGGCTACACCTTC. Protein product: CAGDRSYGYTF. V gene TRBV30 combines with J gene TRBJ1-2; 8 positions match TRBD1. With V trimmed by 8 bases and J by 4 bases, 3 bases remained unmatched. Germline values: CDR1 GTSNPN, CDR2 SVGIG (reference sequence). The CDR3 extends over 11 amino acids.

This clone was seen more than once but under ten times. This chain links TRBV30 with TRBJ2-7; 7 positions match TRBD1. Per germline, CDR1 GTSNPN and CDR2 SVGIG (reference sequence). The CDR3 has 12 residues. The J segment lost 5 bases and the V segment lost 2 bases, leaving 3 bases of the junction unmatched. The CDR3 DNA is TGTGCCTGGAGTAGACAGGGCAACGAGCAGTACTTC. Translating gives CAWSRQGNEQYF. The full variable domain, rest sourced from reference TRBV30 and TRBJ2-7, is SQTIHQWPATLVQPVGSPLSLECTVEGTSNPNLYWYRQAAGRGLQLLFYSVGIGQISSEVPQNLSASRPQDRQFILSSKKLLLSDSGFYLCAWSRQGNEQYFGPGTRLTVT.

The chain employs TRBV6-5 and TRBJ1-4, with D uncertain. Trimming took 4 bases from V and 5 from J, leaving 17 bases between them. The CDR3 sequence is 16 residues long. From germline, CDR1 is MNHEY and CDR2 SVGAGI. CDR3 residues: CASSSPRGGLNEKLFF. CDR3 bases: TGTGCCAGCAGTTCGCCTCGTGGAGGGCTAAATGAAAAACTGTTTTTT.

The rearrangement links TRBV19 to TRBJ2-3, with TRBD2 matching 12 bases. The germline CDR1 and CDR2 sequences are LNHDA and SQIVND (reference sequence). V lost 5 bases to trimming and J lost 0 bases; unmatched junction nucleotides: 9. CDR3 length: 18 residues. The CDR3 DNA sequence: TGTGCCAGTAGTCCCCAAGGGACTAGCGGGTTTAGCACAGATACGCAGTATTTT. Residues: CASSPQGTSGFSTDTQYF.

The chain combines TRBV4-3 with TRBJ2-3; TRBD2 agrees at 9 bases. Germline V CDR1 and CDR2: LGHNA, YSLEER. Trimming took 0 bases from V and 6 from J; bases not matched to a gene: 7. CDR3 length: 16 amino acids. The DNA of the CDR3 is TGCGCCAGCAGCCAAGATTTGCGGGGGGGAAGGGATACGCAGTATTTT. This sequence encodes CASSQDLRGGRDTQYF.

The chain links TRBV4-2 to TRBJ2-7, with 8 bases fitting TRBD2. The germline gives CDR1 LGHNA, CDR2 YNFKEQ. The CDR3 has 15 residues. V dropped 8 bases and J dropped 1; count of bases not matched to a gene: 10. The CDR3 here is CASGSSTSGSYEQYF. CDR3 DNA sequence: TGTGCCAGCGGTTCAAGTACTAGCGGTTCCTACGAGCAGTACTTC.

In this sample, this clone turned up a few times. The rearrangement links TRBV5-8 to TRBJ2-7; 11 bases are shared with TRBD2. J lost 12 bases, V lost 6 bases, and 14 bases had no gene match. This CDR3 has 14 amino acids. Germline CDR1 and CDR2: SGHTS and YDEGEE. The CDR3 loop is CASKRRLAGLGGYF. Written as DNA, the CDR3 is TGTGCCAGCAAACGGAGACTAGCGGGACTCGGGGGGTACTTC.

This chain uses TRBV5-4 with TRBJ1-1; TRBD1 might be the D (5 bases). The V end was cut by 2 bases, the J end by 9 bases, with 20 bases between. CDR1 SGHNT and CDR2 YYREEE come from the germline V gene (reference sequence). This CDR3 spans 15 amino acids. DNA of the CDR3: TGTGCCAGCAGCTTTGGCGGGGGGGGGTCGTGGAAAGCTTTCTTT. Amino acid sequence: CASSFGGGGSWKAFF.

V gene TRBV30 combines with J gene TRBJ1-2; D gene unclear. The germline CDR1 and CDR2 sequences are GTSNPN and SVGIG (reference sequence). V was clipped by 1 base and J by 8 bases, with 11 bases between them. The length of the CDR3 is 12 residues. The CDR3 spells CAWSARPGGYTF. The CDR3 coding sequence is TGTGCCTGGAGTGCCAGGCCGGGAGGCTACACCTTC.

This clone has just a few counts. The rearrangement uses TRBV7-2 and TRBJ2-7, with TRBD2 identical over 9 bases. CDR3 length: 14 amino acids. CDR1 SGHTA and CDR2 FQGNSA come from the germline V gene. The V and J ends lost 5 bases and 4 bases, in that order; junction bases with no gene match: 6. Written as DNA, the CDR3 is TGTGCCAGCAGCCCGCAGGGACTAGCTTACGAGCAGTACTTC. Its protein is CASSPQGLAYEQYF.

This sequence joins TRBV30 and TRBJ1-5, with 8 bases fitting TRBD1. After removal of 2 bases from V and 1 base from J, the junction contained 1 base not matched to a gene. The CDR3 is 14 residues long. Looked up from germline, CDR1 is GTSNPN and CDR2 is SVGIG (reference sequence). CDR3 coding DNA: TGTGCCTGGAGTTGGGACAGGAGCAATCAGCCCCAGCATTTT. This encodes CAWSWDRSNQPQHF.

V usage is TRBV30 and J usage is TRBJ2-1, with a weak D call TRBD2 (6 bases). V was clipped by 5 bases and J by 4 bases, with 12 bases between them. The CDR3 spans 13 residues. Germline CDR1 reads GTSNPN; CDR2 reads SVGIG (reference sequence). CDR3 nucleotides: TGTGCCTGGGCCTTAGCGGTTTACAATGAGCAGTTCTTC. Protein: CAWALAVYNEQFF.